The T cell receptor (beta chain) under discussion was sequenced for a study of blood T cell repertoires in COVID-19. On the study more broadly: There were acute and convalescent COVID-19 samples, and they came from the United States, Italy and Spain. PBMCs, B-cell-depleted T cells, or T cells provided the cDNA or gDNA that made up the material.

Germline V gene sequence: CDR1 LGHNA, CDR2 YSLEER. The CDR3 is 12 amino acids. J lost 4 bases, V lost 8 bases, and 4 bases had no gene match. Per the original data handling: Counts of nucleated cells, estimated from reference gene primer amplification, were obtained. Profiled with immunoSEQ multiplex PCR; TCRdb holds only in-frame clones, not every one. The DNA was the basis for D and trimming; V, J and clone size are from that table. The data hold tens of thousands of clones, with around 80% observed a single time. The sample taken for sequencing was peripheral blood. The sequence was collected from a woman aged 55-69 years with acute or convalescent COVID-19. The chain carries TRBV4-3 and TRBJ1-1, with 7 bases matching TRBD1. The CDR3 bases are TGCGCCAGCTCAAGGGGGCCCACTGAAGCTTTCTTT. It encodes CASSRGPTEAFF.